The entry that follows covers one T cell receptor (beta chain) sequence. This specimen belongs to a study of blood T cell repertoires in COVID-19. Study at large: T cells, B-cell-depleted T cells, or PBMCs supplied cDNA or gDNA.

Using immunoSEQ multiplex PCR, the repertoire was profiled, and TCRdb retains in-frame clones only, with some absent. This repertoire shows a few hundred thousand clones, around 83% found once; its top ten account for 1% to 1.5%. This CDR3 comprises 14 residues. Germline V lookup: CDR1 SEHNR, CDR2 FQNEAQ (reference sequence). V was pared by 1 base and J by 7 bases, with 2 bases of the junction left unmatched. The TCR was taken from a woman between 45 and 60 years old with acute or convalescent COVID-19. Sequenced input: peripheral blood. The chain joins TRBV7-9 to TRBJ1-5; the match to TRBD1 covers 9 bases. The chain's CDR3 is CASSLGTGEQPQHF. CDR3 nucleotide sequence: TGTGCCAGCAGCTTAGGGACAGGGGAGCAGCCCCAGCATTTT.